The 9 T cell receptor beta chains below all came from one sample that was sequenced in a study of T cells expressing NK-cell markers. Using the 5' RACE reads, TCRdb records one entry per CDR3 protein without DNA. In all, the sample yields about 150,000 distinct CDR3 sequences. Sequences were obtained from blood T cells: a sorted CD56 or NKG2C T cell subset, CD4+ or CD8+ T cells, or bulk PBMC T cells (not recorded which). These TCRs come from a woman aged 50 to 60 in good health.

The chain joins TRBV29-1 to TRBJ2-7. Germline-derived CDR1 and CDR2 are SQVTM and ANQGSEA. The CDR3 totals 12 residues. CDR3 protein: CSVSGNSYEQYF.

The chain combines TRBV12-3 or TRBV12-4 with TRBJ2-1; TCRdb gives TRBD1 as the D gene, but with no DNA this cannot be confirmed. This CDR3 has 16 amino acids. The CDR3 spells CASSFESRGIMDEQFF.

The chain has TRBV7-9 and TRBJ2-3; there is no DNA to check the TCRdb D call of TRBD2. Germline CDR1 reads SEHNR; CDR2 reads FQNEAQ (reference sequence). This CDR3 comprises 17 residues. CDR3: CASSRPGLAGRADTQYF.

Here the CDR3 reads CSATPGQYLNEQFF. The genes are TRBV20-1 and TRBJ2-1; absent DNA, TCRdb's TRBD1 call cannot be checked. Germline V gene data show CDR1 as DFQATT and CDR2 as SNEGSKA (reference sequence). The CDR3 has 14 residues.

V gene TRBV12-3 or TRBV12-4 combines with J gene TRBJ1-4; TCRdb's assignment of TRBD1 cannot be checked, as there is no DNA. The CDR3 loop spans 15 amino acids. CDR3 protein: CASSELRGGAEKLFF.

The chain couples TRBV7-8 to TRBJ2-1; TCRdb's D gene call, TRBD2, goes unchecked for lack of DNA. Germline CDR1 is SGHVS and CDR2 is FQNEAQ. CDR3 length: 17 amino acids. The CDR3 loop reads CASRSPTSLDSYNEQFF. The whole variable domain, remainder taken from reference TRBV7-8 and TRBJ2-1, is GAGVSQSPRYKVAKRGQDVALRCDPISGHVSLFWYQQALGQGPEFLTYFQNEAQLDKSGLPSDRFFAERPEGSVSTLKIQRTQQEDSAVYLCASRSPTSLDSYNEQFFGPGTRLTVL.

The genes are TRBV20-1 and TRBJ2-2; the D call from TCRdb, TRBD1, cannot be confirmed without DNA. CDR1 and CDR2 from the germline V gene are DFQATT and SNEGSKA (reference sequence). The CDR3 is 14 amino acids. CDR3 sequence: CSARDDRNTGELFF.

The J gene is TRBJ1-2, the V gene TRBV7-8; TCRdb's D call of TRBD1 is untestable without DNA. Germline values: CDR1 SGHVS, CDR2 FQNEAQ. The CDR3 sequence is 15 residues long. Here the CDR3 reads CASSEYGAGPYGYTF.

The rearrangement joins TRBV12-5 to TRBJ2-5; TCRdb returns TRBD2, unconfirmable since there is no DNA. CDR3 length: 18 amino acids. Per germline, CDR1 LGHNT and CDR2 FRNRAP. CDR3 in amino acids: CASGPGLAGGRNQETQYF. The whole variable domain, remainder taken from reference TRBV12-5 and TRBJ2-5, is DARVTQTPRHKVTEMGQEVTMRCQPILGHNTVFWYRQTMMQGLELLAYFRNRAPLDDSGMPKDRFSAEMPDATLATLKIQPSEPRDSAVYFCASGPGLAGGRNQETQYFGPGTRLLVL.